What follows are 32 T cell receptor beta chains derived from one specimen sequenced in a study of T-cell reconstitution after alpha-beta-depleted transplantation in children. Unique molecular identifiers were built into the TCRbeta library. TCRdb ran MiXCR on the PCR reads and lists one entry per CDR3 protein. Counted here are roughly 670,000 distinct CDR3 sequences, around 13% occurring once; the ten biggest clones make up 0.79%. The sample here was PBMCs, taken before TCRalphabeta/CD19-depleted stem cell transplant. The receptors come from a girl under 10 years old with congenital amegakaryocytic thrombocytopenia, due to receive a stem cell transplant.

This rearrangement joins TRBV4-1 to TRBJ2-1; D is undetermined. This CDR3 has 17 residues. V lost 0 bases, J lost 2 bases, and 14 bases lay in between. Germline V CDR1 and CDR2: MGHRA, YSYEKL. The CDR3 sequence is CASSQDPVSSPYNEQFF. CDR3 in DNA: TGCGCCAGCAGCCAAGATCCGGTCTCGAGCCCCTACAATGAGCAGTTCTTC.

This clonotype was observed a few times. V is TRBV20-1 and J is TRBJ1-5; D is unresolved. The CDR3 has 12 amino acids. From germline, CDR1 is DFQATT and CDR2 SNEGSKA (reference sequence). Trimming stripped 0 bases from V and 8 bases from J, with 8 bases between. This chain's CDR3 is CSAREGLKPQHF. DNA of the CDR3: TGCAGTGCTAGAGAAGGGTTGAAGCCCCAGCATTTT.

The chain carries TRBV5-1 and TRBJ2-7, with D uncertain. Germline V gene lookup returns CDR1 SGHRS and CDR2 YFSETQ. This CDR3 spans 14 amino acids. Trimming left V 4 bases short and J 5 bases short, with 16 bases between. CDR3 residues: CASSPVGSVDEQYF. CDR3 DNA: TGCGCCAGCAGCCCCGTGGGATCCGTCGACGAGCAGTACTTC. Using reference TRBV5-1 and TRBJ2-7 for the parts outside the CDR3, the full variable domain is KAGVTQTPRYLIKTRGQQVTLSCSPISGHRSVSWYQQTPGQGLQFLFEYFSETQRNKGNFPGRFSGRQFSNSRSEMNVSTLELGDSALYLCASSPVGSVDEQYFGPGTRLTVT.

This clonotype came up many times. This chain connects TRBV18 to TRBJ2-3; no firm D call. The CDR3 is made up of 16 amino acids. Trimming took off 1 base at V and 4 bases at J, with 15 bases between the two ends. Per germline, CDR1 KGHSH and CDR2 LQKENI. In DNA form, the CDR3 reads TGTGCCAGCTCACCACGAAGCTCCCCCAGCCCAGATACGCAGTATTTT. This translates into CASSPRSSPSPDTQYF.

The rearrangement links TRBV27 to TRBJ1-2; TRBD1 might be the D (6 bases). Germline CDR1 is MNHEY and CDR2 is SMNVEV (reference sequence). V lost 2 bases, J lost 3 bases, and 19 bases lay in between. The CDR3 consists of 17 residues. The CDR3 DNA sequence: TGTGCCAGCAGTTTAGTATCCAGCCCCGGGGGCGACTATGGCTACACCTTC. As protein: CASSLVSSPGGDYGYTF.

For this clonotype: Being one base from a much bigger clone, this may be a read error. The chain recombines TRBV7-9 with TRBJ1-1; D is unclear. The CDR3 runs 12 residues. CDR1 and CDR2 from the germline V gene are SEHNR and FQNEAQ (reference sequence). CDR3 nucleotides: TGTGCCAGCACCTTGTCGTACACTGAAGCTTTGTTT. It codes for CASTLSYTEALF.

This clonotype came up many times. The J gene is TRBJ2-1, the V gene TRBV20-1, with 8 positions matching TRBD2. The CDR3 is 14 amino acids. Germline trimming cut 0 bases from V and 7 bases from J; bases unmatched to any gene: 5. Germline V gene data show CDR1 as DFQATT and CDR2 as SNEGSKA (reference sequence). The CDR3 DNA reads TGCAGTGCTAGAGACGGGAGGGCCCTGAATGAGCAGTTCTTC. This encodes CSARDGRALNEQFF.

This clonotype was picked up many times. One base away lies a much larger clone, so this may be a sequencing read error. The rearrangement links TRBV5-1 to TRBJ2-3; D ambiguous. Germline V gives CDR1 SGHRS, CDR2 YFSETQ. CDR3 length: 11 amino acids. V lost 0 bases and J 7 bases, leaving 3 bases between the germline ends. CDR3 coding DNA: TGCGCCAGCAGCTTGGGAAATACGCAGTATTTT. It translates to CASSLGNTQYF.

This clonotype has ten or more counts. This chain uses TRBV7-9 with TRBJ1-4; 7 bases map to TRBD1. Germline V CDR1 and CDR2: SEHNR, FQNEAQ (reference sequence). The CDR3 has 14 residues. Unmatched junction bases numbered 8, after V lost 5 bases and J lost 8 bases. Here the CDR3 DNA reads TGTGCCAGCAGCGTCCGGGACAGCAGAGAAAAACTGTTTTTT. Translation: CASSVRDSREKLFF.

The V and J genes are TRBV3-1 and TRBJ2-5, with D unresolved. V dropped 2 bases and J dropped 5 bases, with 9 bases sitting between them. Per germline, CDR1 LGHDT and CDR2 YNNKEL (reference sequence). The CDR3 runs 13 residues. CDR3 protein: CASSQSMEETQYF. The CDR3 nucleotides read TGTGCCAGCAGCCAATCAATGGAGGAGACCCAGTACTTC.

This clonotype has a handful of counts. CDR3 DNA sequence: TGTGCCTGGGAACCGGGAGCAAGGACCGGGGAGCTGTTTTTT. This gives the protein CAWEPGARTGELFF. The genes are TRBV30 and TRBJ2-2, with TRBD2 as a possible D gene (6 bases). Germline CDR1 reads GTSNPN; CDR2 reads SVGIG (reference sequence). Trimming left V 5 bases short and J 5 bases short, with 15 bases between. The CDR3 runs to 14 residues.

Details on this clonotype: A read error may explain this, as a much larger clone is one base away. The chain uses TRBV20-1 and TRBJ2-1; D perhaps matches TRBD2 (5 bases). The CDR3 is made up of 17 amino acids. The germline V gene has CDR1 DFQATT and CDR2 SNEGSKA (reference sequence). The CDR3 DNA reads as TGCTGTGCTAGAGCCAATAGAGCGGAGGCACCCTACAATGAGCAGTTCTTC. It specifies CCARANRAEAPYNEQFF.

The V gene is TRBV15, the J gene TRBJ2-1; 14 bases map to TRBD2. Germline CDR1 reads LNHNV; CDR2 reads YYDKDF (reference sequence). CDR3 length equals 16 residues. Trimming removed 5 bases from V and 9 bases from J; junction bases left unmatched: 9. The CDR3 DNA reads as TGTGCCACCAGCCGGGTGGGACTAGCGGGAGTCTTTGAGCAGTTCTTC. Translated, it gives CATSRVGLAGVFEQFF.

The sample holds many counts of this clonotype. The chain combines TRBV10-2 with TRBJ2-3; perhaps TRBD1 as D (6 bases). The CDR3 is made up of 15 amino acids. The V end was cut by 3 bases, the J end by 6 bases, with 16 bases between. The germline gives CDR1 WSHSY, CDR2 SAAADI. The chain's CDR3 is CASSDGTGIGDTQYF. Written as DNA, the CDR3 is TGCGCCAGCAGTGACGGCACAGGGATCGGGGATACGCAGTATTTT.

V is TRBV7-7 and J is TRBJ2-1, with 12 positions matching TRBD1. Germline CDR1 reads SSHAT; CDR2 reads FNYEAQ (reference sequence). The J segment lost 2 bases and the V segment lost 11 bases, leaving 10 bases of the junction unmatched. The CDR3 sequence is 16 residues long. The CDR3 DNA follows: TGTGCCGGCGGGACAGGGGGCGGTAGGCCCTACAATGAGCAGTTCTTC. Translation gives CAGGTGGGRPYNEQFF. The full variable domain, its missing parts supplied by reference TRBV7-7 and TRBJ2-1, is GAGVSQSPRYKVTKRGQDVTLRCDPISSHATLYWYQQALGQGPEFLTYFNYEAQPDKSGLPSDRFSAERPEGSISTLTIQRTEQRDSAMYRCAGGTGGGRPYNEQFFGPGTRLTVL.

The chain carries TRBV7-2 and TRBJ2-2; the match to TRBD2 covers 7 bases. The V gene's germline CDR1 is SGHTA and CDR2 FQGNSA. The V segment lost 1 base and the J segment 7 bases; nucleotides outside the gene matches: 6. The CDR3 has 15 residues. CDR3 sequence (DNA): TGTGCCAGCAGCTTAGAACCGGGAGGAAGCGGGGAGCTGTTTTTT. It codes for CASSLEPGGSGELFF.

CDR3 region: CASSLQGTSGSGEQFF. In DNA, the CDR3 is TGTGCCAGCAGCTTACAAGGGACTAGCGGGAGCGGTGAGCAGTTCTTC. V usage is TRBV7-3 and J usage is TRBJ2-1; 14 nucleotides match TRBD2. The CDR3 has 16 amino acids. Trimming cost V 2 bases and J 9 bases; bases outside gene matches: 6. Germline V gene data show CDR1 as SGHTA and CDR2 as FQGTGA.

This clonotype was observed many times. This rearrangement joins TRBV7-2 to TRBJ1-2; 8 bases match TRBD1. The CDR3 is made up of 16 amino acids. Looked up from germline, CDR1 is SGHTA and CDR2 is FQGNSA. V dropped 4 bases and J dropped 6; count of bases not matched to a gene: 13. The CDR3 spells CASSSDSGTGHDGYTF. The CDR3, as DNA: TGTGCCAGCAGCTCAGACTCCGGGACAGGACACGATGGCTACACCTTC.

For this clonotype: At one end the junction does not follow the germline gene, possibly because of a read error. The chain uses TRBV20-1 and TRBJ1-1, with D uncertain. CDR1 and CDR2 (germline): DFQATT, SNEGSKA (reference sequence). This CDR3 is built from 12 residues. The CDR3 coding sequence is TGCAGTGCGAGAGACCGGGTGCTTGAAGCTTTCTTT. This sequence encodes CSARDRVLEAFF.

This clonotype appeared a few times. The chain carries TRBV5-1 and TRBJ2-7, with D perhaps matching TRBD1 (5 bases). Trimming took off 5 bases at V and 5 bases at J, with 17 bases between the two ends. This CDR3 spans 14 amino acids. Germline V gene sequence: CDR1 SGHRS, CDR2 YFSETQ. DNA of the CDR3: TGCGCCAGCAGTTCAGGACACGAGCTACACGAGCAGTACTTC. Its protein is CASSSGHELHEQYF.

This clonotype has just a few counts. The chain uses TRBV20-1 and TRBJ2-5, with 7 bases matching TRBD1. This CDR3 spans 11 amino acids. Germline trimming cut 5 bases from V and 5 bases from J; bases unmatched to any gene: 2. Germline CDR1 and CDR2: DFQATT and SNEGSKA (reference sequence). CDR3 protein: CSAQGVETQYF. In nucleotides, the CDR3 is TGCAGTGCTCAGGGGGTGGAGACCCAGTACTTC.

This rearrangement joins TRBV2 to TRBJ2-1, with 7 bases aligning to TRBD2. This CDR3 is built from 15 residues. Trimming cost V 3 bases and J 2 bases; bases outside gene matches: 4. Looked up from germline, CDR1 is SNHLY and CDR2 is FYNNEI. In DNA form, the CDR3 reads TGTGCCAGCAGTGACATGGGAGGGCCCTACAATGAGCAGTTCTTC. This sequence encodes CASSDMGGPYNEQFF. The whole variable domain, filled in from reference TRBV2 and TRBJ2-1, reads EPEVTQTPSHQVTQMGQEVILRCVPISNHLYFYWYRQILGQKVEFLVSFYNNEISEKSEIFDDQFSVERPDGSNFTLKIRSTKLEDSAMYFCASSDMGGPYNEQFFGPGTRLTVL.

This clonotype was detected only a few times. The J gene is TRBJ2-3, the V gene TRBV20-1; D is possibly TRBD2 (6 bases). The CDR3 runs to 13 residues. V was shortened by 6 bases and J by 1 base, with 11 bases between the two germline ends. Germline loops: CDR1 DFQATT, CDR2 SNEGSKA (reference sequence). As DNA, the CDR3 is TGCAGTGCGACGGAGGGACGCACAGATACGCAGTATTTT. It translates to CSATEGRTDTQYF.

This chain connects TRBV15 to TRBJ2-3; TRBD2 might be the D (5 bases). CDR1 LNHNV and CDR2 YYDKDF come from the germline V gene (reference sequence). This CDR3 has 15 amino acids. Trimming left V 1 base short and J 4 bases short, with 12 bases between. This CDR3 reads CATSRVGLASDTQYF. The CDR3 DNA is TGTGCCACCAGCAGAGTAGGGCTAGCCTCAGATACGCAGTATTTT.

This clonotype appeared a few times. V usage is TRBV5-1 and J usage is TRBJ2-2; 10 positions agree with TRBD2. Germline V lookup: CDR1 SGHRS, CDR2 YFSETQ. This CDR3 comprises 15 residues. V lost 7 bases, J lost 7 bases, and 10 bases stayed unmatched. The CDR3 DNA sequence: TGCGCCAGCGTCCCCCTAGCGGGAGTTGTCGGGGAGCTGTTTTTT. Its protein is CASVPLAGVVGELFF.

CDR3 bases: TGCAGTGCTTACTGGGGGTACGAGCAGTACTTC. It encodes CSAYWGYEQYF. The chain couples TRBV20-1 to TRBJ2-7, with D perhaps being TRBD1 or TRBD2 (5 bases each). The CDR3 contains 11 residues. Trimming stripped 5 bases from V and 4 bases from J, with 9 bases between. Per germline, CDR1 DFQATT and CDR2 SNEGSKA (reference sequence).

J is TRBJ1-1 and V is TRBV20-1, with TRBD1 matching 12 bases. With V trimmed by 6 bases and J by 1 base, 9 bases remained unmatched. There are 16 residues in the CDR3. CDR1 DFQATT and CDR2 SNEGSKA come from the germline V gene (reference sequence). The CDR3 bases are TGCAGTGCCAAATCCGGGACAGGGGGCCGGAACACTGAAGCTTTCTTT. It translates to CSAKSGTGGRNTEAFF.

This clonotype was seen repeatedly, ten times or more. The chain joins TRBV12-3 or TRBV12-4 to TRBJ2-5; D unresolved. The CDR3 is 13 residues long. The germline V and J ends were trimmed by 6 bases and 0 bases, with 8 bases remaining between them. CDR3 loop: CASRSLYQETQYF. The CDR3 nucleotides read TGTGCCAGCAGATCCTTGTACCAAGAGACCCAGTACTTC.

This clonotype was detected only a few times. The V gene is TRBV5-5, the J gene TRBJ2-5, with D unclear. Trimming stripped 2 bases from V and 5 bases from J, with 16 bases between. Germline lookup yields CDR1 SGHKS and CDR2 YYEKEE (reference sequence). The CDR3 is 15 amino acids. CDR3 in DNA: TGTGCCAGCAGCTTTGGGCCCGCTCCCCGGGAGACCCAGTACTTC. It is translated as CASSFGPAPRETQYF.

This clonotype was seen a handful of times. The chain joins TRBV20-1 to TRBJ2-5; D is perhaps TRBD1 (5 bases). This CDR3 region has 13 residues. The germline V gene has CDR1 DFQATT and CDR2 SNEGSKA (reference sequence). V lost 6 bases and J 4 bases, leaving 15 bases between the germline ends. As DNA, the CDR3 is TGCAGTGCCGAGGACCCGCAGGGAGAGACCCAGTACTTC. Its translation: CSAEDPQGETQYF.

This clonotype has a count of ten or more. V is TRBV5-5 and J is TRBJ1-1; D gene unclear. V shed 1 base and J shed 1 base, with 8 bases lying between them. The CDR3 is made up of 14 amino acids. The germline CDR1 and CDR2 sequences are SGHKS and YYEKEE (reference sequence). The CDR3 spells CASSLLTTNTEAFF. As DNA, the CDR3 is TGTGCCAGCAGCTTGCTGACGACGAACACTGAAGCTTTCTTT.

This clonotype was detected ten times or more. The V gene is TRBV7-8, the J gene TRBJ2-1; weak D call: TRBD2 (6 bases). This CDR3 has 15 amino acids. Trimming took off 1 base at V and 10 bases at J, with 17 bases between the two ends. The V gene's germline CDR1 is SGHVS and CDR2 FQNEAQ. The chain's CDR3 is CASSLEVGGKEEQFF. The CDR3 DNA is TGTGCCAGCAGCTTAGAGGTGGGCGGGAAAGAGGAGCAGTTCTTC.